The source of this TCR beta chain is a study of cytomegalovirus exposure and HLA in healthy donors. Background on the study: Researchers found that roughly 81% of 398 genotyped donors fell within the Caucasian-associated ancestry cluster.

Primers: 60 Vbeta forward and 13 Jbeta reverse. The assay was immunoSEQ multiplex PCR, and TCRdb's table has in-frame clones only and misses some. The sample yields approximately 73,000 clones, roughly 70% seen once. Healthy people donating bone marrow made up the donors. This sequence was found in a man between 65 and 79 years old in good health and CMV-seronegative. The sequencing sample was made of PBMCs.

The CDR3 nucleotides read TGTGCCAGCAGTTTAATTTCTTGGGGCGTAGATACGCAGTATTTT. It is translated as CASSLISWGVDTQYF. The chain joins TRBV27 to TRBJ2-3; D is possibly TRBD1 (5 bases). Germline V CDR1 and CDR2: MNHEY, SMNVEV (reference sequence). The CDR3 covers 15 residues. V lost 2 bases, J lost 5 bases, and 14 bases lay in between.